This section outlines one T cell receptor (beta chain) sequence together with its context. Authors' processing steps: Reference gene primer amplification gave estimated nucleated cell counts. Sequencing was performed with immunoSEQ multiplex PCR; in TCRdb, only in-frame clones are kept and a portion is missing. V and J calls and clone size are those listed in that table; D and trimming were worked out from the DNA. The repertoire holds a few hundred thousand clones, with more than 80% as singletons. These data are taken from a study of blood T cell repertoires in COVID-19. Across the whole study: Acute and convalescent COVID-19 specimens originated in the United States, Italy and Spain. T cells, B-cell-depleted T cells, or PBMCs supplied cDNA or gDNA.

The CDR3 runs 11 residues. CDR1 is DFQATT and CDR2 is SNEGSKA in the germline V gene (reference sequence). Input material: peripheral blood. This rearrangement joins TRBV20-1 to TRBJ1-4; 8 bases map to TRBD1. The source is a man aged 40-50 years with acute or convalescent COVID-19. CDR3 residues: CRTGANEKLFF. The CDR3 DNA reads TGCAGGACAGGGGCTAATGAAAAACTGTTTTTT.